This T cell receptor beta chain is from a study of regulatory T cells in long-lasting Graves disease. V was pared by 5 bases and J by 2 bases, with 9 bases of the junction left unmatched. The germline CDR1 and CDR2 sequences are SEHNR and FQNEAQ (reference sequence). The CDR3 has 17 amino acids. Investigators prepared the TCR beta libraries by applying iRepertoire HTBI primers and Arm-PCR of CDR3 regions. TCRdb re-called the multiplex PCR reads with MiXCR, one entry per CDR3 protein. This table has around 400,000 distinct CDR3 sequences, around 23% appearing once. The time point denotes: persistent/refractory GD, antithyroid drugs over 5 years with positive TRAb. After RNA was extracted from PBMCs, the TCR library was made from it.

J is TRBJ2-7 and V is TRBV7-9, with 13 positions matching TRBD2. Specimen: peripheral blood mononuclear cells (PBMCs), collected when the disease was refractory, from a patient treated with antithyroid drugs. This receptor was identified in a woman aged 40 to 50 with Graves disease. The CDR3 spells CASSQLAGGPRPYEQYF. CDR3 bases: TGTGCCAGCAGCCAACTAGCGGGAGGGCCCAGGCCCTACGAGCAGTACTTC.